Presented here are 14 T cell receptor beta chains from one specimen sequenced in a study of naive and memory T cell subsets. Two oligonucleotides, mixed equimolar, formed the beta constant-region primer covering TRBC1 and TRBC2. TCRdb redid the calling of the UMI-ligation and nested PCR reads with MiXCR, one entry per CDR3 protein. The table has under 150,000 distinct CDR3 sequences, about 15% seen once; the top ten hold approximately 0.15%. Sequencing input: naive CD4+ T cells from blood. The receptors originated from a human donor in good health.

There are many counts of this clonotype. This sequence joins TRBV5-1 and TRBJ2-1; D is uncertain. Trimming removed 4 bases at V and 7 bases at J, with 12 bases between. The CDR3 sequence is 13 residues long. Germline assignment: CDR1 SGHRS and CDR2 YFSETQ. The CDR3 sequence is CASSPPNGNEQFF. For the CDR3, the DNA is TGCGCCAGCAGCCCCCCAAACGGGAATGAGCAGTTCTTC.

This clonotype was seen more than once but under ten times. The chain recombines TRBV5-4 with TRBJ2-4; no clear D gene. Germline lookup yields CDR1 SGHNT and CDR2 YYREEE (reference sequence). Trimming took 1 base from V and 3 from J, leaving 11 bases between them. The CDR3 spans 15 residues. The CDR3 protein is CASSLSSRYKNIQYF. Written as DNA, the CDR3 is TGTGCCAGCAGCTTGTCATCGAGGTACAAAAACATTCAGTACTTC. The full variable domain, rest sourced from reference TRBV5-4 and TRBJ2-4, is ETGVTQSPTHLIKTRGQQVTLRCSSQSGHNTVSWYQQALGQGPQFIFQYYREEENGRGNFPPRFSGLQFPNYSSELNVNALELDDSALYLCASSLSSRYKNIQYFGAGTRLSVL.

V gene TRBV2 combines with J gene TRBJ2-2, with a tentative D call TRBD2 (5 bases). Per the germline V gene, CDR1 is SNHLY and CDR2 is FYNNEI. CDR3 length equals 15 residues. V lost 3 bases and J lost 3, with 11 bases in between. CDR3 nucleotide sequence: TGTGCCAGCAGTGATCGCCCGGGGTACACCGGGGAGCTGTTTTTT. It encodes CASSDRPGYTGELFF.

The J gene is TRBJ2-1, the V gene TRBV4-2; possible D gene TRBD2, 6 bases. The V end lost 0 bases, the J end lost 12 bases, and 18 bases lay between the germline ends. The CDR3 is made up of 15 amino acids. The germline CDR1 and CDR2 sequences are LGHNA and YNFKEQ. CDR3 protein: CASSQERGGGPMQFF. DNA for the CDR3: TGTGCCAGCAGCCAAGAACGGGGCGGAGGGCCGATGCAGTTCTTC.

This chain uses TRBV7-8 with TRBJ2-1; 10 bases are shared with TRBD2. CDR1 SGHVS and CDR2 FQNEAQ come from the germline V gene. The V and J ends lost 2 bases and 0 bases, in that order; junction bases with no gene match: 10. CDR3 length equals 19 residues. In DNA, the CDR3 is TGTGCCAGCAGCTTAAGTCCAGCGGGAGGGATCCGCTCCTACAATGAGCAGTTCTTC. It is translated as CASSLSPAGGIRSYNEQFF.

This clonotype was seen a few times. The V call is TRBV28, the J call TRBJ2-6, with D perhaps matching TRBD1 (6 bases). The CDR3 contains 13 residues. Germline V gene sequence: CDR1 MDHEN, CDR2 SYDVKM. Trimming cost V 7 bases and J 10 bases, with 14 bases left between them. CDR3 region: CASIPSGQNVLTF. The DNA for the CDR3 is TGTGCCAGCATCCCCTCGGGACAAAACGTCCTGACTTTC.

The V gene is TRBV10-3, the J gene TRBJ1-1; D perhaps matches TRBD1 (5 bases). Trimming stripped 3 bases from V and 7 bases from J, with 15 bases between. Per the germline V gene, CDR1 is ENHRY and CDR2 is SYGVKD. The CDR3 loop spans 14 amino acids. The CDR3 DNA follows: TGTGCCATCAGTGACGGGACCACCACGAGTGAAGCTTTCTTT. It yields the protein CAISDGTTTSEAFF.

The chain is built from TRBV7-2 and TRBJ2-7, with 7 bases aligning to TRBD1. The CDR3 totals 15 residues. V trimming: 5 bases; J trimming: 3 bases; junction bases outside the gene matches: 10. In germline, CDR1 is SGHTA, CDR2 FQGNSA. The CDR3 DNA reads TGTGCCAGCAGCCCCCCCGGCAGGGGGTTCTACGAGCAGTACTTC. Translated, it gives CASSPPGRGFYEQYF.

The gene calls are TRBV20-1 and TRBJ1-1, with TRBD1 matching over 11 bases. The CDR3 sequence is 14 residues long. Germline V gene lookup returns CDR1 DFQATT and CDR2 SNEGSKA (reference sequence). V trimming: 2 bases; J trimming: 6 bases; junction bases outside the gene matches: 5. This CDR3 is CSARTDRGLAEAFF. The CDR3 coding sequence is TGCAGTGCTAGAACGGACAGGGGGCTAGCTGAAGCTTTCTTT.

This clonotype has only a few counts. The rearrangement joins TRBV18 to TRBJ1-1; D remains unclear. V gave up 5 bases and J gave up 0 bases, with 1 base separating them. Germline V lookup: CDR1 KGHSH, CDR2 LQKENI. This CDR3 region has 11 residues. CDR3 bases: TGTGCCAGCTCAGTGAACACTGAAGCTTTCTTT. As protein: CASSVNTEAFF. Full variable domain (rest looked up from reference TRBV18 and TRBJ1-1): NAGVMQNPRHLVRRRGQEARLRCSPMKGHSHVYWYRQLPEEGLKFMVYLQKENIIDESGMPKERFSAEFPKEGPSILRIQQVVRGDSAAYFCASSVNTEAFFGQGTRLTVV.

This clonotype was recorded at least ten times. The chain links TRBV15 to TRBJ2-1, with D maybe TRBD2 (5 bases). This CDR3 has 15 residues. The V gene lost 5 bases and the J gene lost 2 bases, with 13 bases spanning the gap. The germline V gene encodes CDR1 LNHNV and CDR2 YYDKDF (reference sequence). As DNA, the CDR3 is TGTGCCACCAGCCACCGGACTGCAACCTACAATGAGCAGTTCTTC. Amino acid sequence: CATSHRTATYNEQFF. Filled out from reference TRBV15 and TRBJ2-1, the complete variable domain reads DAMVIQNPRYQVTQFGKPVTLSCSQTLNHNVMYWYQQKSSQAPKLLFHYYDKDFNNEADTPDNFQSRRPNTSFCFLDIRSPGLGDTAMYLCATSHRTATYNEQFFGPGTRLTVL.

The gene calls are TRBV6-2 or TRBV6-3 and TRBJ2-1, with 10 nucleotides matching TRBD1. Germline values: CDR1 MNHEY, CDR2 SVGEGT. The CDR3 is made up of 17 amino acids. The junction had 15 bases not matched to a gene; V was cut back by 6 bases and J by 7 bases. The CDR3 loop is CASRYGITGDRGNEQFF. The CDR3 nucleotides are TGTGCCAGCAGATACGGAATTACAGGGGACAGGGGTAATGAGCAGTTCTTC.

This clonotype came up a few times. The chain joins TRBV2 to TRBJ1-5, with D hard to call. This CDR3 is built from 14 residues. Germline lookup yields CDR1 SNHLY and CDR2 FYNNEI. With 2 bases removed from V and 5 bases from J, the gap between germline ends came to 10 bases. Written as DNA, the CDR3 is TGTGCCAGCAGTGAACAGGCAATAGATCAGCCCCAGCATTTT. Its translation is CASSEQAIDQPQHF.

J is TRBJ2-5 and V is TRBV28; TRBD2 matches 10 bases. In germline, CDR1 is MDHEN, CDR2 SYDVKM. This CDR3 region has 16 residues. V shed 6 bases, J shed 2 bases, and the junction held 9 bases outside the gene matches. The CDR3 loop is CASSVKGLARQETQYF. In DNA, the CDR3 is TGTGCCAGCAGCGTAAAGGGACTAGCGCGACAAGAGACCCAGTACTTC. Supplemented by reference TRBV28 and TRBJ2-5, the full variable domain reads DVKVTQSSRYLVKRTGEKVFLECVQDMDHENMFWYRQDPGLGLRLIYFSYDVKMKEKGDIPEGYSVSREKKERFSLILESASTNQTSMYLCASSVKGLARQETQYFGPGTRLLVL.